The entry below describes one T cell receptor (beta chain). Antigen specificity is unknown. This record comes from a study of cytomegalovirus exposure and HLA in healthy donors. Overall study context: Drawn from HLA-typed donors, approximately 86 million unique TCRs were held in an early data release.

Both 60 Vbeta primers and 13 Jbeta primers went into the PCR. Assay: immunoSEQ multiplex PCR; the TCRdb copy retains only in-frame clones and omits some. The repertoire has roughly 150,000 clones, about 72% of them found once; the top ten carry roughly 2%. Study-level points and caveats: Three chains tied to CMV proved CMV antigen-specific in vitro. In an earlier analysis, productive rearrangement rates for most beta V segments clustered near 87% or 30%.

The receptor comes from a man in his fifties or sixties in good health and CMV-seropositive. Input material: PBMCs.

CDR3 sequence (DNA): TGTGCCAGTAGTGATACAGGGGTATCTAACTATGGCTACACCTTC. Translated: CASSDTGVSNYGYTF. The chain carries TRBV19 and TRBJ1-2, with 7 bases lining up with TRBD1. With 5 bases clipped from V and 0 bases from J, the junction kept 6 bases outside the gene matches. The CDR3 extends over 15 amino acids. The V gene's germline CDR1 is LNHDA and CDR2 SQIVND (reference sequence).